This TCR beta chain was found in a study of regulatory T cells in long-lasting Graves disease. The CDR3 is made up of 12 amino acids. The V gene's germline CDR1 is SGHDT and CDR2 YYEEEE. V was cut by 0 bases and J by 5 bases, with 5 bases left in between. Through Arm-PCR of CDR3 regions and iRepertoire HTBI primers, TCR beta libraries were built. Under the authors' procedure: Identified across the samples were 55 to 75 TRBV segments and roughly 13 TRBJ segments. MiXCR, run by TCRdb on the multiplex PCR reads, gives a single entry per CDR3 protein. TCRdb's processing, not the authors' own work, is the source of the V and J calls. The sample has over 350,000 distinct CDR3 sequences, under 25% seen once. The time point is: persistent/refractory GD, antithyroid drugs over 5 years with positive TRAb. RNA from PBMCs was the source of the TCR library. About this clonotype: Its antigen is undetermined.

Whole-study findings and limits: It was in persistent disease that TRBV28, TRBJ1-2 and TRBJ2-5 were favored. The analysis examined peripheral blood only and excluded thyroid tissue.

This chain links TRBV5-6 with TRBJ2-5, with D uncertain. The starting material was peripheral blood mononuclear cells (PBMCs), obtained when the disease was refractory, from a patient treated with antithyroid drugs. The sequence derives from a female donor with Graves disease. CDR3 in amino acids: CASSLAFETQYF. In DNA, the CDR3 is TGTGCCAGCAGCTTGGCCTTTGAGACCCAGTACTTC. The entire variable domain, with the rest obtained from reference TRBV5-6 and TRBJ2-5, is as follows: DAGVTQSPTHLIKTRGQQVTLRCSPKSGHDTVSWYQQALGQGPQFIFQYYEEEERQRGNFPDRFSGHQFPNYSSELNVNALLLGDSALYLCASSLAFETQYFGPGTRLLVL.